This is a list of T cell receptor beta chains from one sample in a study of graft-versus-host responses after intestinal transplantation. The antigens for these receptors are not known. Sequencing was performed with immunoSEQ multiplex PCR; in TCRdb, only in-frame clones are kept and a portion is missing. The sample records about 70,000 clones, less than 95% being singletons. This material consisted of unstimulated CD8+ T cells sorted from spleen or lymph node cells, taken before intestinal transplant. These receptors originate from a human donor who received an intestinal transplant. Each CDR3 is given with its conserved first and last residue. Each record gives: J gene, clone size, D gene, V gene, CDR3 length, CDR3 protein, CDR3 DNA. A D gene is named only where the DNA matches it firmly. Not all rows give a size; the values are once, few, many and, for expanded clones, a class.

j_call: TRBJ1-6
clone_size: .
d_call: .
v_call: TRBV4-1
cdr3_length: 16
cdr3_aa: CASSQEGGADNSPLHF
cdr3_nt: TGCGCCAGCAGCCAAGAAGGGGGGGCCGATAATTCACCCCTCCACTTT

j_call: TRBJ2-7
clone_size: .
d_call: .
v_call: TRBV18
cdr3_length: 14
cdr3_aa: CASSPPDRIYEQYF
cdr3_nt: TGTGCCAGCTCACCTCCCGACAGGATTTACGAGCAGTACTTC

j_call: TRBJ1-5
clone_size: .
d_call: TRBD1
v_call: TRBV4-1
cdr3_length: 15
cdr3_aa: CASSHRTGEGQPQHF
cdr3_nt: TGCGCCAGCAGCCATCGGACAGGGGAGGGTCAGCCCCAGCATTTT

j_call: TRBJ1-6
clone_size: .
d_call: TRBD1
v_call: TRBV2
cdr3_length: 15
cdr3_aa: CASSGTGVKGAPLHF
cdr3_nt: TGTGCCAGCAGTGGGACAGGGGTCAAGGGGGCACCCCTCCACTTT

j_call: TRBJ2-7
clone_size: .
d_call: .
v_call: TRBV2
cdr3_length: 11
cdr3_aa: CERRTAYEQYF
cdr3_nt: TGCGAGCGGAGGACGGCATACGAGCAGTACTTC

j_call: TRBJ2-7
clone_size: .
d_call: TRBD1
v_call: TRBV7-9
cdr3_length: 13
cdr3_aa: CASSPAGQDEQYF
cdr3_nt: TGTGCCAGCAGCCCAGCAGGACAGGACGAGCAGTACTTC

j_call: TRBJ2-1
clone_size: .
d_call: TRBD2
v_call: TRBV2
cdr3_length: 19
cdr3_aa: CASLNTGLAGRSSYNEQFF
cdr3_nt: TGTGCCAGCCTCAATACGGGACTAGCGGGGAGGAGCTCCTACAATGAGCAGTTCTTC

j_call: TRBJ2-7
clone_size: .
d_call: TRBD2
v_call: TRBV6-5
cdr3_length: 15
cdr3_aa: CASRADAGGAYEQYF
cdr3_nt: TGTGCCAGCAGGGCTGATGCGGGGGGAGCCTACGAGCAGTACTTC

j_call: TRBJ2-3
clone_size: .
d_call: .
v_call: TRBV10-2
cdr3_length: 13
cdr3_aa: CASMGGRADTQYF
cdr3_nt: TGCGCCAGCATGGGGGGTCGGGCAGATACGCAGTATTTT

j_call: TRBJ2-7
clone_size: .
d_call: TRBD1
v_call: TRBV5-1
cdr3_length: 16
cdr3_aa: CASSPAPGQGTYEQYF
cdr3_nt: TGCGCCAGCAGCCCGGCACCGGGACAGGGAACCTACGAGCAGTACTTC

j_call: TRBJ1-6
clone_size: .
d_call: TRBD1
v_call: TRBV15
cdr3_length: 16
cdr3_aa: CATSTYRDRKDSPLHF
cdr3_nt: TGTGCCACCAGCACATACCGGGACAGGAAAGATTCACCCCTCCACTTT

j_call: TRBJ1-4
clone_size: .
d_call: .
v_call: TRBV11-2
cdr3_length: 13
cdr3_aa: CASCPGFAEKLFF
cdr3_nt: TGTGCCAGCTGTCCCGGGTTTGCTGAAAAACTGTTTTTT

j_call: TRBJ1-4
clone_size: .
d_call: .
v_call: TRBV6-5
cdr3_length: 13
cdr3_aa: CASRGGGHEKLFF
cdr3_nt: TGTGCCAGCCGGGGAGGTGGTCATGAAAAACTGTTTTTT

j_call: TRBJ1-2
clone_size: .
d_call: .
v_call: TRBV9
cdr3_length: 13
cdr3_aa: CASSVGGGDGYTF
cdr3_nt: TGTGCCAGCAGCGTGGGAGGGGGGGATGGCTACACCTTC

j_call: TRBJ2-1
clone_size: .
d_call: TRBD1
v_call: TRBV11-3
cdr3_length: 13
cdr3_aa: CASSLGTGDEQFF
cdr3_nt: TGTGCCAGCAGCCTAGGGACAGGGGATGAGCAGTTCTTC

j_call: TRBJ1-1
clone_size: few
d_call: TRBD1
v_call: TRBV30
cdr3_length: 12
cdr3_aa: CAWTRQGAEAFF
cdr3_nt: TGTGCCTGGACCAGACAGGGGGCAGAAGCTTTCTTT

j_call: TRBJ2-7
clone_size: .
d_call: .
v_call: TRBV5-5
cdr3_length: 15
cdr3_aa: CASSLGWGSGYEQYF
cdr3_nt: TGTGCCAGCAGCTTAGGGTGGGGTAGCGGCTACGAGCAGTACTTC

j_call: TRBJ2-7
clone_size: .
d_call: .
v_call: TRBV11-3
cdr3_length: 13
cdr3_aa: CASSLVNGGEQYF
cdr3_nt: TGTGCCAGCAGCTTAGTCAACGGCGGCGAGCAGTACTTC

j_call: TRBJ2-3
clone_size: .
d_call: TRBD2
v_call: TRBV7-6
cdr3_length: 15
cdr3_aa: CASSLELAMGNTQYF
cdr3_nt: TGTGCCAGCAGCTTAGAACTAGCGATGGGTAATACGCAGTATTTT

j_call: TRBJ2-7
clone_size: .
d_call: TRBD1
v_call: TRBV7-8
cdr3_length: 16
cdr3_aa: CASSLRASGTGSEQYF
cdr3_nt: TGTGCCAGCAGCTTACGAGCCAGCGGGACAGGGAGCGAGCAGTACTTC

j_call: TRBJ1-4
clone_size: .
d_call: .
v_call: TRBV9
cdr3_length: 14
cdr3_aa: CASSVGGANEKLFF
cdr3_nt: TGTGCCAGCAGCGTAGGGGGAGCTAATGAAAAACTGTTTTTT

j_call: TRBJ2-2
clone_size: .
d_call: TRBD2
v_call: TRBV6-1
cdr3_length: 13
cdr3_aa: CATPGLGTGELFF
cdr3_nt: TGTGCCACCCCGGGACTAGGCACCGGGGAGCTGTTTTTT

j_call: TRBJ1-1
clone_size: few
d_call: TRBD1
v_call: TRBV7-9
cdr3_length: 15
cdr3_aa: CASSNGTGWNTEAFF
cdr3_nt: TGTGCCAGCAGCAACGGGACAGGTTGGAACACTGAAGCTTTCTTT

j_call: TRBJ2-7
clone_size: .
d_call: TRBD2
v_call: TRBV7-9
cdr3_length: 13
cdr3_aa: CASSPSGVAEQYF
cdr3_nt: TGTGCCAGCAGCCCCAGCGGGGTCGCCGAGCAGTACTTC

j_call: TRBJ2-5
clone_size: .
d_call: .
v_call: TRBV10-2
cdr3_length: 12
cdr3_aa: CASSEERETQYF
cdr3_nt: TGCGCCAGCAGTGAGGAGCGGGAGACCCAGTACTTC

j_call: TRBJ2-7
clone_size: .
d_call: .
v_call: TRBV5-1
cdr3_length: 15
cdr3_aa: CASSPRTAKTYEQYF
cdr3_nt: TGCGCCAGCAGCCCCAGAACAGCAAAGACGTACGAGCAGTACTTC

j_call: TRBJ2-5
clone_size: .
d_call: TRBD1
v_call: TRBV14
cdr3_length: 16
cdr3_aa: CASSQDLTGDRGTQYF
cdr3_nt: TGTGCCAGCAGCCAAGATCTAACAGGGGATAGAGGGACCCAGTACTTC

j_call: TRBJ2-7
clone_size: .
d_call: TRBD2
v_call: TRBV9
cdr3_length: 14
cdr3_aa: CASSVAGGPSEQYF
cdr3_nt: TGTGCCAGCAGCGTAGCGGGGGGGCCTTCCGAGCAGTACTTC

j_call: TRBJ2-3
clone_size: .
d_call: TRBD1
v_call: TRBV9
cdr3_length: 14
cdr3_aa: CASSGQGRVDTQYF
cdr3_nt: TGTGCCAGCAGCGGACAGGGGCGAGTAGATACGCAGTATTTT

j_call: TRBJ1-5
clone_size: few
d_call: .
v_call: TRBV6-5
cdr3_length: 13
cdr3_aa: CASSYRSNQPQHF
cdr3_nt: TGTGCCAGCAGTTACCGTAGCAATCAGCCCCAGCATTTT

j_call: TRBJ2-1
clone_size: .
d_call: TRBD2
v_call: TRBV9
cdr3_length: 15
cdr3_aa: CASSVGGGSYNEQFF
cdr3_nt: TGTGCCAGCAGCGTAGGCGGGGGCTCCTACAATGAGCAGTTCTTC

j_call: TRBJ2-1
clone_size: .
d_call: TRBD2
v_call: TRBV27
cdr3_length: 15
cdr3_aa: CASSLLGGDYNEQFF
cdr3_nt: TGTGCCAGCAGTTTATTGGGGGGGGACTACAATGAGCAGTTCTTC

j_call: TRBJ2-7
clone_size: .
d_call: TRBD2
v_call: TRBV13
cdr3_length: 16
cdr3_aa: CASSLGLGGAPYEQYF
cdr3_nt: TGTGCCAGCAGCTTAGGCCTCGGGGGGGCACCCTACGAGCAGTACTTC

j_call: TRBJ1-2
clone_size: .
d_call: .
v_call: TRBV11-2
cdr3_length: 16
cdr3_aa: CASSLLTGPLKYGYTF
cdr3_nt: TGTGCCAGCAGCTTACTAACAGGGCCCCTTAAGTATGGCTACACCTTC

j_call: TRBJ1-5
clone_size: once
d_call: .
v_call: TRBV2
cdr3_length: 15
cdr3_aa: CASSEGGRENQPQHF
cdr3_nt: TGTGCCAGCAGTGAGGGAGGCAGGGAAAATCAGCCCCAGCATTTT

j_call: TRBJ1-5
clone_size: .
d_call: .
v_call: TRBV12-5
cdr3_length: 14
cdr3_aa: CASRESGSNQPQHF
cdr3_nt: TGTGCTAGTAGGGAGTCGGGTAGCAATCAGCCCCAGCATTTT

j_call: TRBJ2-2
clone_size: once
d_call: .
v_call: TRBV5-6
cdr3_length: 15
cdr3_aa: CASSLADYTTGELFF
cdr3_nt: TGTGCCAGCAGCTTAGCGGACTACACCACCGGGGAGCTGTTTTTT

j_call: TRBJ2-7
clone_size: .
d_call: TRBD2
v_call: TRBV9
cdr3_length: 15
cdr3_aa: CASSPGTSGTYEQYF
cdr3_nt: TGTGCCAGCAGCCCCGGGACTAGCGGGACCTACGAGCAGTACTTC

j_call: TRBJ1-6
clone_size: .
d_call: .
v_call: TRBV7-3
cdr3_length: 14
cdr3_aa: CASSLNGGHSPLHF
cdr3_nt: TGTGCCAGCAGCTTAAATGGCGGGCATTCACCCCTCCACTTT

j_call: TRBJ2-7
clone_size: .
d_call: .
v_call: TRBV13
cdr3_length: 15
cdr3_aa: CASSSGEGNPYEQYF
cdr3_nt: TGTGCCAGCAGCTCAGGAGAGGGTAATCCCTACGAGCAGTACTTC

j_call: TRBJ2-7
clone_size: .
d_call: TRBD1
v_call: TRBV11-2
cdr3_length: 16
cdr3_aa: CASSSKPRDRGYEQYF
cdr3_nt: TGTGCCAGCAGCAGCAAACCCCGGGACAGGGGGTACGAGCAGTACTTC